The rows below give T cell receptor beta chains drawn from one sample of a study of early T cells in non-severe SARS-CoV-2 infection. TCRdb fed the 5' RACE reads into MiXCR, producing one record per CDR3 protein. The sample contains roughly 47,000 distinct CDR3 sequences, under 30% of which appear only once. Material: whole blood, obtained at baseline. The receptors originated from an adult who was a healthcare worker with PCR-confirmed SARS-CoV-2 infection or an uninfected control (not recorded which). Each CDR3 is given with its conserved first and last residue. A D gene is named only where the DNA matches it firmly. The size of a clone is reported for some rows only, either as once, few or many, or as a class for expanded clones.

cdr3_nt: TGTGCCAGCCGCAGATTTGGTAGGGGGCTGGAGACTGAAGCTTTCTTT; cdr3_aa: CASRRFGRGLETEAFF; v_call: TRBV9; d_call: TRBD1; j_call: TRBJ1-1; clone_size: .; cdr3_length: 16
cdr3_nt: TGTGCCAGCAGTTGGGACAGCCCTGAAAAACTGTTTTTT; cdr3_aa: CASSWDSPEKLFF; v_call: TRBV12-3/TRBV12-4; d_call: TRBD1; j_call: TRBJ1-4; clone_size: .; cdr3_length: 13
cdr3_nt: TGTGCCAGCAGCTCCTACCGACAGGGCTACGAGCAGTACTTC; cdr3_aa: CASSSYRQGYEQYF; v_call: TRBV11-2; d_call: TRBD1; j_call: TRBJ2-7; clone_size: .; cdr3_length: 14
cdr3_nt: TGTGCCAGCAGCTTGATGGGTGGATCCGGCGGCGAGCAGTACTTC; cdr3_aa: CASSLMGGSGGEQYF; v_call: TRBV7-2; d_call: .; j_call: TRBJ2-7; clone_size: few; cdr3_length: 15
cdr3_nt: TGCGCCAGCAGCCCCGGTGGGGACACTTCCTACGAGCAGTACTTC; cdr3_aa: CASSPGGDTSYEQYF; v_call: TRBV5-1; d_call: .; j_call: TRBJ2-7; clone_size: few; cdr3_length: 15
cdr3_nt: TGTGCCAGCAGCCAAGGTGTTAAGGGACTAGCGGGGGGCGGACAAGAGACCCAGTACTTC; cdr3_aa: CASSQGVKGLAGGGQETQYF; v_call: TRBV4-2; d_call: TRBD2; j_call: TRBJ2-5; clone_size: .; cdr3_length: 20
cdr3_nt: TGTGCCAGCAGCCTAACAGGGTTTAGGACTGAAGCTTTCTTT; cdr3_aa: CASSLTGFRTEAFF; v_call: TRBV6-2/TRBV6-3; d_call: .; j_call: TRBJ1-1; clone_size: .; cdr3_length: 14
cdr3_nt: TGTGCCAGCAGCCTTAAGCACGGGTCGGACATTCAGTACTTC; cdr3_aa: CASSLKHGSDIQYF; v_call: TRBV5-4; d_call: .; j_call: TRBJ2-4; clone_size: .; cdr3_length: 14
cdr3_nt: TGTGCCAGCAACCCTTCTATAAAGAATGAAGCTTTCTTT; cdr3_aa: CASNPSIKNEAFF; v_call: TRBV6-2/TRBV6-3; d_call: .; j_call: TRBJ1-1; clone_size: few; cdr3_length: 13
cdr3_nt: TGCAGCGCCGACCGGGACAACGAAGAGACCCAGTACTTC; cdr3_aa: CSADRDNEETQYF; v_call: TRBV29-1; d_call: .; j_call: TRBJ2-5; clone_size: few; cdr3_length: 13
cdr3_nt: TGCGCCAGCAGAGGAGGGCAGGGTGGCACTGAAGCTTTCTTT; cdr3_aa: CASRGGQGGTEAFF; v_call: TRBV5-1; d_call: .; j_call: TRBJ1-1; clone_size: .; cdr3_length: 14
cdr3_nt: TGTGCCAGCAGTGCCCGGCAAAGCAATGAGCAGTTCTTC; cdr3_aa: CASSARQSNEQFF; v_call: TRBV12-3/TRBV12-4; d_call: .; j_call: TRBJ2-1; clone_size: few; cdr3_length: 13
cdr3_nt: TGTGCCAGCTCGCCAGACGGTATCAATCAGCCCCAGCATTTT; cdr3_aa: CASSPDGINQPQHF; v_call: TRBV18; d_call: .; j_call: TRBJ1-5; clone_size: few; cdr3_length: 14
cdr3_nt: TGTGCCAGCAGTCAGGGACAGAATTCACCCCTCCACTTT; cdr3_aa: CASSQGQNSPLHF; v_call: TRBV6-6; d_call: TRBD1; j_call: TRBJ1-6; clone_size: .; cdr3_length: 13
cdr3_nt: TGTGCCAGTAGTATAGATGTAAAGTACGAGCAGTACTTC; cdr3_aa: CASSIDVKYEQYF; v_call: TRBV19; d_call: .; j_call: TRBJ2-7; clone_size: .; cdr3_length: 13
cdr3_nt: TGTGCCAGCTCACAGGGGGCCGACCTCACAGATACGCAGTATTTT; cdr3_aa: CASSQGADLTDTQYF; v_call: TRBV18; d_call: TRBD1; j_call: TRBJ2-3; clone_size: .; cdr3_length: 15
cdr3_nt: TGTGCCAGCAGTCCTGGACAGGGTAACACCGGGGAGCTGTTTTTT; cdr3_aa: CASSPGQGNTGELFF; v_call: TRBV12-3/TRBV12-4; d_call: TRBD1; j_call: TRBJ2-2; clone_size: .; cdr3_length: 15
cdr3_nt: TGTGCCAGCAGAAACAGGGGCACCGGGGAGCTGTTTTTT; cdr3_aa: CASRNRGTGELFF; v_call: TRBV27; d_call: TRBD1; j_call: TRBJ2-2; clone_size: few; cdr3_length: 13
cdr3_nt: TGTGCCAGTAGTATGTTGGGACAATCACCGGCAGACACCTTC; cdr3_aa: CASSMLGQSPADTF; v_call: TRBV19; d_call: .; j_call: TRBJ1-2; clone_size: many; cdr3_length: 14
cdr3_nt: TGCAGTGCCATACAGAGGAACTACAATGAGCAGTTCTTC; cdr3_aa: CSAIQRNYNEQFF; v_call: TRBV20-1; d_call: .; j_call: TRBJ2-1; clone_size: few; cdr3_length: 13
cdr3_nt: TGTGCCAGCAGTCTCTTCCACGAGCAGTACTTC; cdr3_aa: CASSLFHEQYF; v_call: TRBV12-3/TRBV12-4; d_call: .; j_call: TRBJ2-7; clone_size: many; cdr3_length: 11
cdr3_nt: TGTGCCAGCAGCTCTCAGGGAGATGGGGCCAACGTCCTGACTTTC; cdr3_aa: CASSSQGDGANVLTF; v_call: TRBV13; d_call: .; j_call: TRBJ2-6; clone_size: few; cdr3_length: 15
cdr3_nt: TGTGCCAGCAGCGTTGGGACAGTGGCGGATACGCAGTATTTT; cdr3_aa: CASSVGTVADTQYF; v_call: TRBV9; d_call: TRBD1; j_call: TRBJ2-3; clone_size: .; cdr3_length: 14
cdr3_nt: TGTGCCAGCAGTTCCGACAGGGGGCCAGGGGCCAACGTCCTGACTTTC; cdr3_aa: CASSSDRGPGANVLTF; v_call: TRBV5-8; d_call: TRBD1; j_call: TRBJ2-6; clone_size: .; cdr3_length: 16
cdr3_nt: TGTGCCAGCAGGGCCGAGGAGACCCAGTACTTC; cdr3_aa: CASRAEETQYF; v_call: TRBV2; d_call: .; j_call: TRBJ2-5; clone_size: .; cdr3_length: 11
cdr3_nt: TGCAGTGCTAGTCCGGGTTCACCGGGGGAGCAGTTCTTC; cdr3_aa: CSASPGSPGEQFF; v_call: TRBV20-1; d_call: .; j_call: TRBJ2-1; clone_size: .; cdr3_length: 13
cdr3_nt: TGTGCCAGCAGCTTAAAAGGGGATTCTTCCCAGTACTTC; cdr3_aa: CASSLKGDSSQYF; v_call: TRBV7-9; d_call: .; j_call: TRBJ2-5; clone_size: .; cdr3_length: 13
cdr3_nt: TGTGCCAGCAGGCCTACAGGTGATAGCAATCAGCCCCAGCATTTT; cdr3_aa: CASRPTGDSNQPQHF; v_call: TRBV6-5; d_call: .; j_call: TRBJ1-5; clone_size: few; cdr3_length: 15